This TCR beta chain was captured in a study of patients and donors after allogeneic stem cell transplantation. Trimming at V came to 4 bases and at J to 5 bases, leaving 7 bases not matched to a gene. This CDR3 region has 15 residues. TCRdb passed the RT-PCR reads through MiXCR, listing each CDR3 protein once. The sample yields 150,000 to 200,000 distinct CDR3 sequences, about 40% seen once. Sequencing was performed on blood, either unsorted or a sorted T cell fraction (not recorded which). The chain uses TRBV12-3 or TRBV12-4 and TRBJ2-2; 7 bases fit TRBD1. The sequence was collected from a human donor who was either an allogeneic HSCT recipient or a stem cell or donor lymphocyte infusion donor (not recorded which). It is not recorded whose cells these are; they may come from a transplant donor. The CDR3 here is CASSSAGTATGELFF. Written as DNA, the CDR3 is TGTGCCAGCAGTTCTGCCGGGACAGCGACCGGGGAGCTGTTTTTT.